The rows below give T cell receptor beta chains drawn from one sample of a study of blood T cells in healthy people across ages. TCRdb re-derived calls from the 5' RACE reads in MiXCR, one entry per CDR3 protein. The table records hundreds of thousands of distinct CDR3 sequences, about 30% of them present only once. The sequencing sample was made of blood. Every receptor here comes from a woman older than 75 in good health. Each CDR3 is given with its conserved first and last residue. The order of the fields is CDR3 DNA, CDR3 protein, D gene, clone size, J gene, V gene. A D gene is named only where the DNA matches it firmly. Some rows have no size entry. The others give once, few or many, or a class for an expanded clone.

TGTGCCGGAAATAGCGGGGGGGGCTGCAATGAGCAGTTCTTC CAGNSGGGCNEQFF TRBD2 NA TRBJ2-1 TRBV2
TGTGCCAGCAGTCCCCTCGGTCCGCATTATGAGCAGTTCTTC CASSPLGPHYEQFF NA NA TRBJ2-1 TRBV25-1
TGTGCCATCAGTGAGTCGACTAGCCACGAGCAGTACTTC CAISESTSHEQYF TRBD2 NA TRBJ2-7 TRBV2
TGTGCCAGCACCCCCTGGGCAGGAGCGAACACTGAAGCTTTCTTT CASTPWAGANTEAFF NA few TRBJ1-1 TRBV11-2
TGCGCCAGCAGCTTGACCCCCTACAATGAGCAGTTCTTC CASSLTPYNEQFF NA NA TRBJ2-1 TRBV5-1
TGCGCCAGCGGCTCGGGACACGCGATTCGCACCGGGGAGCTGTTTTTT CASGSGHAIRTGELFF NA NA TRBJ2-2 TRBV4-3
TGTGCCTCTTCCAGGGGGCGCGAGCAGTACTTC CASSRGREQYF TRBD1 few TRBJ2-7 TRBV30
TGTGCCAGCAGTTACATGTCGGGACAGGGCTACGAGCAGTACTTC CASSYMSGQGYEQYF TRBD1 many TRBJ2-7 TRBV6-5
TGTGCCAGCAGTGTAGGAGGGGTTGTGGAAAAACTGTTTTTT CASSVGGVVEKLFF NA NA TRBJ1-4 TRBV2
TGCAGTGCTTCTACAGGGTCCTACGAGCAGTACTTC CSASTGSYEQYF NA NA TRBJ2-7 TRBV20-1
TGTGCCAGCAGCCTGGGGACAGGGAGCTCCGGAAACACCATATATTTT CASSLGTGSSGNTIYF TRBD1 NA TRBJ1-3 TRBV7-2
TGTGCCAGCAGCCAAGATACCGCCAACACAGATACGCAGTATTTT CASSQDTANTDTQYF NA many TRBJ2-3 TRBV3-1
TGTGCCAGCGGCGCCTTCCCAAAGGGCTACACCTTC CASGAFPKGYTF NA NA TRBJ1-2 TRBV9
TGTGCCATCGGAATGGACAGGGGGCGCGTCGACGAGCAGTACTTC CAIGMDRGRVDEQYF TRBD1 many TRBJ2-7 TRBV10-3
TGTGCCAGCAGCTTATCGGACAGGGCTTACAATGAGCAGTACTTC CASSLSDRAYNEQYF TRBD1 NA TRBJ2-7 TRBV7-3
TGTGCCAGCAGAAAACAGGGGGCGAGCTACAATGAGCAGTTCTTC CASRKQGASYNEQFF TRBD1 few TRBJ2-1 TRBV11-2
TGTGCCAGCAAGAGGTCGGGGTCCGGGGCCAACGTCCTGACTTTC CASKRSGSGANVLTF NA NA TRBJ2-6 TRBV12-3/TRBV12-4
TGCGCCAGCAGCTTTCTCCCTAGTCGGGGGGGCGCCTCCGATGGCGACACCTTC CASSFLPSRGGASDGDTF NA NA TRBJ1-2 TRBV5-1
TGTGCCAGTCGGGACTCGAGCTCTGGGGCCAACGTCCTGACTTTC CASRDSSSGANVLTF NA NA TRBJ2-6 TRBV19
TGCAGTGCTAGCGCACTCGTGGTCAATGAGCAGTTCTTC CSASALVVNEQFF NA many TRBJ2-1 TRBV20-1
TGTGCCAGCAGCCAGGGTCGACAGGAGACCCAGTACTTC CASSQGRQETQYF NA few TRBJ2-5 TRBV4-2